This is a list of T cell receptor beta chains from one sample in a study of OX40 agonist ivuxolimab in advanced cancers. Libraries were prepared by immunoSEQ multiplex PCR; TCRdb keeps only in-frame clonotypes and omits some of them. The profile covers about 28,000 clones, with 86% appearing a single time and around a quarter taken by the ten largest. Sequenced material: CD4+ or CD8+ T cells sorted from blood, taken in a trial of the OX40 agonist ivuxolimab. These receptors all come from an adult with an advanced solid tumor such as melanoma, head and neck, liver or kidney cancer. Each CDR3 is given with its conserved first and last residue. D genes are given only for firm matches. Clone size is not always given. Where it is, it says once, few, many or a class for expanded clones.

J gene | D gene | V gene | clone size | CDR3 protein | CDR3 DNA
TRBJ1-1 | - | TRBV30 | few | CAWSVWSNTEAFF | TGTGCCTGGAGTGTATGGTCGAACACTGAAGCTTTCTTT
TRBJ2-7 | TRBD1 | TRBV5-1 | - | CASSPRGRARSYEQYF | TGCGCCAGCAGCCCCAGGGGGCGGGCGCGGTCCTACGAGCAGTACTTC
TRBJ2-1 | - | TRBV7-2 | - | CASSPASSYNEQFF | TGTGCCAGCAGTCCCGCAAGCTCCTACAATGAGCAGTTCTTC
TRBJ1-2 | - | TRBV21-1 | - | CASSKGRGYTF | TGTGCCAGCAGCAAAGGGCGCGGCTACACCTTC
TRBJ1-3 | - | TRBV12-5 | - | CPCVGGSDSGNTIYF | TGTCCTTGCGTGGGGGGAAGCGACTCTGGAAACACCATATATTTT
TRBJ2-7 | - | TRBV7-9 | - | CASSFGRLPGVPYEQYF | TGTGCCAGCAGCTTTGGACGCTTACCGGGGGTCCCTTACGAGCAGTACTTC
TRBJ2-5 | - | TRBV11-3 | - | CASSEYEEETQYF | TGTGCCAGCAGTGAATATGAGGAAGAGACCCAGTACTTC
TRBJ2-1 | TRBD1 | TRBV7-9 | once | CASSPRGTGGTDEQFF | TGTGCCAGCAGCCCCCGCGGGACAGGGGGCACGGATGAGCAGTTCTTC
TRBJ1-1 | TRBD1 | TRBV6-5 | - | CASTQDRGFTEAFF | TGTGCCAGCACCCAGGACAGGGGTTTCACTGAAGCTTTCTTT
TRBJ2-1 | TRBD2 | TRBV4-1 | - | CASSLRGGRAQNEQFF | TGCGCCAGCAGCTTGCGTGGGGGGAGGGCGCAAAATGAGCAGTTCTTC
TRBJ2-3 | - | TRBV7-9 | - | CASSFGGAPTDTQYF | TGTGCCAGCAGCTTTGGGGGGGCCCCCACAGATACGCAGTATTTT
TRBJ1-4 | - | TRBV15 | - | CATSWGRGMELFF | TGTGCCACCAGCTGGGGGAGGGGAATGGAACTGTTTTTT
TRBJ1-6 | - | TRBV21-1 | - | CASRSLHIHHNSPLHF | TGTGCCAGCAGAAGCCTACACATACATCATAATTCACCCCTCCACTTT
TRBJ2-6 | - | TRBV7-9 | - | CASSSFETGPSGANVLTF | TGTGCCAGCAGCTCCTTTGAGACAGGCCCCTCTGGGGCCAACGTCCTGACTTTC
TRBJ2-7 | TRBD2 | TRBV19 | - | CASSSGLAGSYEQYF | TGTGCCAGTAGTAGTGGACTAGCGGGATCCTACGAGCAGTACTTC
TRBJ2-3 | TRBD1 | TRBV2 | - | CASSEAFGDRVTDTQYF | TGTGCCAGCAGTGAAGCCTTCGGGGACAGGGTCACAGATACGCAGTATTTT
TRBJ1-1 | TRBD1 | TRBV19 | - | CASSPVLGDRGPPLHF | TGTGCCAGTAGCCCCGTTCTCGGGGACAGGGGACCACCACTTCACTTT
TRBJ2-7 | TRBD1 | TRBV4-1 | - | CASSGQGFYEQYF | TGCGCCAGTTCGGGACAGGGGTTTTACGAGCAGTACTTC
TRBJ2-3 | TRBD2 | TRBV11-3 | - | CASSDDPGLPQYF | TGTGCCAGCAGCGATGATCCGGGACTACCGCAGTATTTT
TRBJ2-7 | - | TRBV5-1 | - | CASSLSGTSSYEQYF | TGCGCCAGCAGCTTGTCGGGGACTTCCTCCTACGAGCAGTACTTC
TRBJ2-1 | TRBD1 | TRBV30 | - | CAWSVLQGNEQFF | TGTGCCTGGAGTGTTTTACAGGGGAATGAGCAGTTCTTC
TRBJ1-5 | - | TRBV4-1 | - | CASSQGPTPTGQPQHF | TGCGCCAGCAGCCAAGGTCCGACGCCAACGGGTCAGCCCCAGCATTTT
TRBJ2-7 | - | TRBV5-1 | - | CASSPGTSSYEQYF | TGCGCCAGCTCTCCTGGTACTAGCTCCTACGAGCAGTACTTC
TRBJ2-7 | - | TRBV5-6 | - | CASDWTPYEQYF | TGTGCCAGCGACTGGACACCCTACGAGCAGTACTTC
TRBJ2-7 | TRBD1 | TRBV5-1 | - | CASSLFRTGVDEQYF | TGCGCCAGCAGCTTATTTCGGACAGGGGTGGACGAGCAGTACTTC